The clone carrying this TCR beta chain is a singleton in its sample. Grouping used clinical history reported by participants in a survey and questionnaire. Repertoires were generated with immunoSEQ multiplex PCR, while TCRdb's copy carries only in-frame clones and drops some. The top ten clones hold about 2% of a sample with under 250,000 clones, under 85% of them seen once. Germline V gene lookup returns CDR1 SGHAT and CDR2 FQDESV (reference sequence). The CDR3 totals 13 residues. V was cut by 5 bases and J by 3 bases, with 7 bases left in between. This specimen comes from a study of blood T cell repertoires in COVID-19.

Sequencing input: PBMCs or T cells enriched from blood (not recorded which). The clonotype comes from a man in his sixties who had recovered from COVID-19. The chain employs TRBV11-1 and TRBJ2-2; no definite D call. CDR3 DNA sequence: TGTGCCAGCAGCCGTTCGGACACCGGGGAGCTGTTTTTT. Residues: CASSRSDTGELFF.